Following are 16 T cell receptor beta chains from one sample sequenced in a study of PD-L1 blockade in urothelial cancer. Sequenced by immunoSEQ multiplex PCR; TCRdb stores in-frame clones only, minus some. This table has some 57,000 clones, approximately 88% appearing once. Indicated time point: pretreatment peripheral blood. This sample comprised PBMCs, obtained around atezolizumab (anti-PD-L1) treatment. The receptors were sampled from a man aged 50 to 60 with urothelial cancer.

The chain employs TRBV5-4 and TRBJ2-6; 10 nucleotides line up with TRBD1. CDR1 is SGHNT, CDR2 YYREEE, per germline (reference sequence). The CDR3 is 15 residues long. V was clipped by 4 bases and J by 2 bases; unmatched bases: 0. CDR3 DNA sequence: TGTGCCAGCAGCGGGACAGGGGCTGGGGCCAACGTCCTGACTTTC. It encodes CASSGTGAGANVLTF. The entire variable domain, with the rest obtained from reference TRBV5-4 and TRBJ2-6, is as follows: ETGVTQSPTHLIKTRGQQVTLRCSSQSGHNTVSWYQQALGQGPQFIFQYYREEENGRGNFPPRFSGLQFPNYSSELNVNALELDDSALYLCASSGTGAGANVLTFGAGSRLTVL.

This chain links TRBV14 with TRBJ2-2; no definite D call. This CDR3 has 13 residues. Germline V lookup: CDR1 SGHDN, CDR2 FVKESK. V dropped 4 bases and J dropped 4 bases, with 7 bases sitting between them. CDR3 nucleotide sequence: TGTGCCAGCAGCCCGACACTCACCGGGGAGCTGTTTTTT. Its protein product is CASSPTLTGELFF.

The chain recombines TRBV6-1 with TRBJ2-3, with D perhaps matching TRBD1 (6 bases). There are 16 residues in the CDR3. V lost 2 bases and J lost 1, with 13 bases in between. Looked up from germline, CDR1 is MNHNS and CDR2 is SASEGT. CDR3 protein: CASSEMWAGGTDTQYF. In DNA, the CDR3 is TGTGCCAGCAGTGAAATGTGGGCAGGGGGCACAGATACGCAGTATTTT.

This clone was detected a few times. The chain links TRBV19 to TRBJ1-1; no clear D. V was clipped by 6 bases and J by 5 bases, with 19 bases between them. This CDR3 is built from 15 residues. From germline, CDR1 is LNHDA and CDR2 SQIVND (reference sequence). In DNA, the CDR3 is TGTGCCAGTAGCATATCAATGAACCCAGGAACTGAAGCTTTCTTT. This gives the protein CASSISMNPGTEAFF.

The chain recombines TRBV27 with TRBJ2-1, with D possibly TRBD1 on 6 matching bases. V shed 4 bases and J shed 9 bases, with 10 bases lying between them. Germline values: CDR1 MNHEY, CDR2 SMNVEV (reference sequence). The CDR3 runs to 12 residues. In DNA form, the CDR3 reads TGTGCCAGCAGTTCAGGGGTCAGTGAGCAGTTCTTC. It specifies CASSSGVSEQFF.

The chain combines TRBV27 with TRBJ1-2, with 8 bases fitting TRBD1. The CDR3 has 13 amino acids. From germline, CDR1 is MNHEY and CDR2 SMNVEV (reference sequence). With 5 bases clipped from V and 6 bases from J, the junction kept 5 bases outside the gene matches. CDR3 DNA sequence: TGTGCCAGCAGTCTAGGACAGGGAAATGGCTACACCTTC. Translation gives CASSLGQGNGYTF.

This chain links TRBV10-3 with TRBJ1-4; 7 nucleotides line up with TRBD1. This CDR3 has 14 amino acids. CDR1 and CDR2 from the germline V gene are ENHRY and SYGVKD. V was pared by 1 base and J by 5 bases, with 1 base of the junction left unmatched. CDR3 sequence: CAISEWGQNEKLFF. The CDR3 DNA is TGTGCCATCAGTGAGTGGGGACAGAATGAAAAACTGTTTTTT.

This chain links TRBV18 with TRBJ2-7, with 11 bases lining up with TRBD1. The trim removed 3 bases at V and 0 bases at J, leaving 4 bases unmatched. The CDR3 loop spans 16 amino acids. Per the germline V gene, CDR1 is KGHSH and CDR2 is LQKENI. CDR3 nucleotides: TGTGCCAGCTCACCCGGGACAGGGGGGAGCTCCTACGAGCAGTACTTC. It specifies CASSPGTGGSSYEQYF.

A single count supports this clone. This chain connects TRBV9 to TRBJ2-2, with 7 bases lining up with TRBD1. The CDR3 has 15 residues. Germline V lookup: CDR1 SGDLS, CDR2 YYNGEE. The ends lost 4 bases at V and 1 base at J; junction bases unmatched: 4. The CDR3 nucleotides read TGTGCCAGCAGCTCCAGACAGGGGAACACCGGGGAGCTGTTTTTT. Translated, it gives CASSSRQGNTGELFF.

The CDR3 reads CASSPKGRGTGELFF. The CDR3 nucleotides are TGTGCCAGCAGTCCTAAGGGGAGGGGGACCGGGGAGCTGTTTTTT. The V and J genes are TRBV25-1 and TRBJ2-2; TRBD2 is a possible D gene (7 bases). With 5 bases removed from V and 5 bases from J, the gap between germline ends came to 15 bases. Germline V lookup: CDR1 MGHDK, CDR2 SYGVNS. The CDR3 consists of 15 residues.

The rearrangement uses TRBV27 and TRBJ2-2; D not certain. Trimming took 0 bases from V and 7 from J, leaving 15 bases between them. CDR1 MNHEY and CDR2 SMNVEV come from the germline V gene (reference sequence). CDR3 length equals 16 residues. The CDR3 coding sequence is TGTGCCAGCAGTTTATCGCTTCTGGCTGGCAGCGGGGAGCTGTTTTTT. This translates into CASSLSLLAGSGELFF.

The chain uses TRBV15 and TRBJ2-2; 8 nucleotides match TRBD1. There are 16 residues in the CDR3. Germline V gene data show CDR1 as LNHNV and CDR2 as YYDKDF (reference sequence). V lost 2 bases and J lost 2; bases outside the gene matches: 4. The CDR3 sequence: CATSRRAGGNTGELFF. The CDR3 region has the DNA TGTGCCACCAGCAGAAGGGCAGGGGGCAACACCGGGGAGCTGTTTTTT.

Details on this clone: Distinct nucleotide sequences in the sample also encode this CDR3. The chain combines TRBV30 with TRBJ2-5; no firm D call. Per the germline V gene, CDR1 is GTSNPN and CDR2 is SVGIG (reference sequence). This CDR3 is built from 12 residues. V lost 0 bases, J lost 5 bases, and 7 bases lay in between. This chain's CDR3 is CAWSVLRETQYF. The CDR3, as DNA: TGTGCCTGGAGTGTACTGAGGGAGACCCAGTACTTC.

The V and J genes are TRBV9 and TRBJ1-2; a possible D gene is TRBD1 (6 bases). In germline, CDR1 is SGDLS, CDR2 YYNGEE. V lost 0 bases, J lost 6 bases, and 9 bases lay in between. CDR3 length: 13 amino acids. The CDR3 region has the DNA TGTGCCAGCAGCGTAGTACAGGGCGATGGCTACACCTTC. Translating it yields CASSVVQGDGYTF.

The rearrangement joins TRBV28 to TRBJ2-7; D possibly corresponds to TRBD2 (6 bases). Germline CDR1 and CDR2: MDHEN and SYDVKM. The V and J ends lost 5 bases and 0 bases respectively, with 14 bases between them. The CDR3 is 15 amino acids. CDR3: CASSPAGAGSYEQYF. The DNA for the CDR3 is TGTGCCAGCAGTCCCGCCGGAGCGGGCTCCTACGAGCAGTACTTC.

The J gene is TRBJ1-1, the V gene TRBV5-1; the D is unclear. The ends were cut back, 0 bases at V and 2 bases at J, with 11 bases in the middle. The CDR3 length is 15 residues. The germline CDR1 and CDR2 sequences are SGHRS and YFSETQ. CDR3 region: CASSLDIRGNTEAFF. DNA of the CDR3: TGCGCCAGCAGCTTGGACATCCGGGGAAACACTGAAGCTTTCTTT. The full variable domain, rest sourced from reference TRBV5-1 and TRBJ1-1, is KAGVTQTPRYLIKTRGQQVTLSCSPISGHRSVSWYQQTPGQGLQFLFEYFSETQRNKGNFPGRFSGRQFSNSRSEMNVSTLELGDSALYLCASSLDIRGNTEAFFGQGTRLTVV.